The 31 T cell receptor beta chains below come from one sample, sequenced in a study of T cells after yellow fever vaccination (dated by TCRdb to about 2019). Libraries were prepared through 5' RACE. The run used an Illumina NovaSeq 6000. TCRdb reanalyzed the raw reads on its own, using fastp at Q25 for trimming and MiXCR for clone calling, and kept in-frame beta chains. Merged by CDR3 protein, the rows form single entries marked with the most common genes and DNA. For this sample the table gives 310,000 or so distinct CDR3 sequences, of which roughly 3.5% were detected only once. Around 20% of the sample is taken by the ten largest. Interpreted using the paper, the treatment or condition label stands for: live attenuated yellow fever vaccine strain. The specimen comprised PBMCs, sampled on the day of the yellow fever booster vaccination. The origin of the receptors is a man younger than 35 who received the YFV17D yellow fever vaccine.

Ten or more counts support this clonotype. J is TRBJ2-3 and V is TRBV7-9; possibly TRBD2 for D (5 bases). This CDR3 comprises 14 residues. V was cut by 5 bases and J by 6 bases, with 15 bases left in between. The germline V gene encodes CDR1 SEHNR and CDR2 FQNEAQ (reference sequence). The CDR3 region has the DNA TGTGCCAGCAGCACACGGGGAGCGGAGGATACGCAGTATTTT. Translated: CASSTRGAEDTQYF.

The rearrangement uses TRBV20-1 and TRBJ2-3; 7 positions match TRBD1. The J segment lost 2 bases and the V segment lost 5 bases, leaving 10 bases of the junction unmatched. There are 15 residues in the CDR3. From germline, CDR1 is DFQATT and CDR2 SNEGSKA (reference sequence). CDR3 loop: CSARNPDRNTDTQYF. The CDR3 DNA follows: TGCAGTGCTCGAAACCCGGACAGGAACACAGATACGCAGTATTTT.

The chain couples TRBV7-8 to TRBJ2-7, with 13 bases matching TRBD2. From germline, CDR1 is SGHVS and CDR2 FQNEAQ. V was pared by 8 bases and J by 3 bases, with 7 bases of the junction left unmatched. This CDR3 comprises 15 residues. CDR3 region: CASSLGTSGVYEQYV. The CDR3 coding sequence is TGTGCCAGCTCTCTCGGGACTAGCGGGGTCTACGAGCAGTACGTC.

The chain is built from TRBV5-4 and TRBJ1-6; tentative D call: TRBD1 (5 bases). Per germline, CDR1 SGHNT and CDR2 YYREEE (reference sequence). The CDR3 spans 14 residues. Between the trimmed V and J ends, which lost 4 bases and 9 bases, there was a span of 14 bases. This chain's CDR3 is CASSAKWGVSPLHF. DNA for the CDR3: TGTGCCAGCAGCGCAAAATGGGGGGTTTCACCCCTCCACTTT.

This clonotype was observed a few times. The chain couples TRBV7-8 to TRBJ1-3; D is undetermined. Germline V gene sequence: CDR1 SGHVS, CDR2 FQNEAQ. This CDR3 contains 17 residues. Trimming pared 2 bases from V and 0 bases from J, leaving 14 bases between. The CDR3 sequence: CASSLLIGQISGNTIYF. For the CDR3, the DNA is TGTGCCAGCAGCTTATTGATCGGGCAGATCTCTGGAAACACCATATATTTT.

V usage is TRBV18 and J usage is TRBJ1-1; possible D gene TRBD1, 5 bases. This CDR3 region has 15 residues. The germline V and J ends were trimmed by 1 base and 1 base, with 10 bases remaining between them. The germline gives CDR1 KGHSH, CDR2 LQKENI. The CDR3 loop is CASSPQRGPNTEAFF. The CDR3 coding sequence is TGTGCCAGCTCACCACAGAGGGGCCCGAACACTGAAGCTTTCTTT. The full variable domain, completed using reference TRBV18 and TRBJ1-1, is NAGVMQNPRHLVRRRGQEARLRCSPMKGHSHVYWYRQLPEEGLKFMVYLQKENIIDESGMPKERFSAEFPKEGPSILRIQQVVRGDSAAYFCASSPQRGPNTEAFFGQGTRLTVV.

The chain joins TRBV19 to TRBJ2-2; 9 positions match TRBD1. V dropped 4 bases and J dropped 5; count of bases not matched to a gene: 14. The CDR3 consists of 18 residues. CDR1 is LNHDA, CDR2 SQIVND, per germline (reference sequence). As DNA, the CDR3 is TGTGCCAGTAGTACGGAACTCGGACAGGGGAGGAGGACCGGGGAGCTGTTTTTT. Amino acids: CASSTELGQGRRTGELFF. The full variable domain, with the rest looked up from reference TRBV19 and TRBJ2-2, is DGGITQSPKYLFRKEGQNVTLSCEQNLNHDAMYWYRQDPGQGLRLIYYSQIVNDFQKGDIAEGYSVSREKKESFPLTVTSAQKNPTAFYLCASSTELGQGRRTGELFFGEGSRLTVL.

This clonotype was counted at least ten times. This chain links TRBV4-1 with TRBJ1-6; D is unresolved. CDR3 length: 16 amino acids. The V and J ends lost 1 base and 4 bases respectively, with 11 bases between them. Germline CDR1 MGHRA, CDR2 YSYEKL. The chain's CDR3 is CASSQVLKVYNSPLHF. Here the CDR3 DNA reads TGCGCCAGCAGCCAAGTCCTGAAAGTATATAATTCACCCCTCCACTTT.

This clonotype showed up many times. CDR3 protein: CASSLRTSFGEQFF. CDR3 nucleotide sequence: TGTGCCAGCAGTTTAAGGACTAGCTTTGGTGAGCAGTTCTTC. This rearrangement joins TRBV27 to TRBJ2-1; 8 nucleotides line up with TRBD2. Germline CDR1 is MNHEY and CDR2 is SMNVEV (reference sequence). V trimming: 2 bases; J trimming: 9 bases; junction bases outside the gene matches: 6. CDR3 size: 14 residues.

Only a few counts were recorded for this clonotype. The gene calls are TRBV5-1 and TRBJ2-4, with D perhaps matching TRBD2 (5 bases). Germline-derived CDR1 and CDR2 are SGHRS and YFSETQ. The CDR3 covers 16 residues. The V gene lost 4 bases and the J gene lost 3 bases, with 17 bases spanning the gap. This CDR3 reads CASSGLGDAVKNIQYF. The CDR3 nucleotides are TGCGCCAGCAGCGGCCTCGGGGATGCCGTCAAAAACATTCAGTACTTC.

This clonotype was counted many times. V gene TRBV11-2 combines with J gene TRBJ1-6; D remains ambiguous. The CDR3 runs to 16 residues. Trimming took off 4 bases at V and 7 bases at J, with 17 bases between the two ends. Germline V CDR1 and CDR2: SGHAT, FQNNGV. In nucleotides, the CDR3 is TGTGCCAGCAGCTGGTCGTCGCGGGTATCAAATTCACCCCTCCACTTT. As protein: CASSWSSRVSNSPLHF.

This clonotype was picked up many times. V gene TRBV20-1 combines with J gene TRBJ2-3, with 8 bases that match TRBD2. The V gene's germline CDR1 is DFQATT and CDR2 SNEGSKA (reference sequence). V trimming: 2 bases; J trimming: 5 bases; junction bases outside the gene matches: 12. The length of the CDR3 is 16 residues. The CDR3 reads CSARSVAGGARDTQYF. The CDR3, as DNA: TGCAGTGCTAGATCCGTTGCCGGGGGGGCCAGAGATACGCAGTATTTT.

This clonotype was recorded many times. The gene calls are TRBV5-6 and TRBJ1-3; no definite D call. The germline gives CDR1 SGHDT, CDR2 YYEEEE. Trimming pared 1 base from V and 0 bases from J, leaving 8 bases between. The CDR3 contains 15 residues. CDR3 in amino acids: CASSLFASSGNTIYF. As DNA, the CDR3 is TGTGCCAGCAGCTTGTTCGCCTCCTCTGGAAACACCATATATTTT. Full variable domain (remainder filled in from reference TRBV5-6 and TRBJ1-3): DAGVTQSPTHLIKTRGQQVTLRCSPKSGHDTVSWYQQALGQGPQFIFQYYEEEERQRGNFPDRFSGHQFPNYSSELNVNALLLGDSALYLCASSLFASSGNTIYFGEGSWLTVV.

The chain is built from TRBV29-1 and TRBJ1-4, with 10 nucleotides matching TRBD1. Germline CDR1 is SQVTM and CDR2 is ANQGSEA. V dropped 2 bases and J dropped 10; count of bases not matched to a gene: 7. This CDR3 has 14 residues. The CDR3 nucleotides are TGCAGCGTTGAAAGTTGGGACAGGGGTAGAAAACTGTTTTTT. Its translation is CSVESWDRGRKLFF.

This clonotype was recorded at least ten times. The chain employs TRBV5-1 and TRBJ2-3; unclear D gene. Trimming shortened V by 3 bases and J by 0 bases, and 8 bases separated the two germline ends. The CDR3 extends over 14 amino acids. CDR1 and CDR2 (germline): SGHRS, YFSETQ. This chain's CDR3 is CASSSLPSTDTQYF. DNA of the CDR3: TGCGCCAGCAGCTCCCTGCCTAGCACAGATACGCAGTATTTT.

This clonotype has at least ten counts. The chain uses TRBV15 and TRBJ2-7; 9 bases are a match to TRBD1. Germline CDR1 and CDR2: LNHNV and YYDKDF (reference sequence). V dropped 0 bases and J dropped 3; count of bases not matched to a gene: 6. The CDR3 loop spans 16 amino acids. The CDR3 coding sequence is TGTGCCACCAGCAGAGACGATAGGACAGGGGTCTACGAGCAGTACGTC. This sequence encodes CATSRDDRTGVYEQYV.

Ten or more counts support this clonotype. The chain employs TRBV5-1 and TRBJ2-3; 8 bases are shared with TRBD2. Germline V gene data show CDR1 as SGHRS and CDR2 as YFSETQ. The CDR3 runs to 17 residues. After removal of 0 bases from V and 5 bases from J, the junction contained 11 bases not matched to a gene. This chain's CDR3 is CASSLAGRGAPIDTQYF. The CDR3 DNA follows: TGCGCCAGCAGCTTGGCCGGGCGGGGGGCCCCAATAGATACGCAGTATTTT.

This clonotype was counted at least ten times. The V gene is TRBV7-9, the J gene TRBJ2-5; the D call may be TRBD1 or TRBD2 (6 bases each). V lost 5 bases to trimming and J lost 9 bases, with 16 bases between them. The CDR3 contains 13 residues. Germline lookup yields CDR1 SEHNR and CDR2 FQNEAQ (reference sequence). CDR3 sequence (DNA): TGTGCCAGCAGCCCACGGACCCGGGGGCCCCAGTACTTC. Translating gives CASSPRTRGPQYF.

This clonotype has at least ten counts. The CDR3 loop reads CASSGGLGDTQYF. The CDR3 bases are TGTGCCAGCAGCGGTGGACTAGGTGATACGCAGTATTTT. The rearrangement joins TRBV7-9 to TRBJ2-3; 7 bases map to TRBD2. Losses at the gene ends were 5 bases for V and 6 bases for J; bases not matched to a gene: 5. Germline loops: CDR1 SEHNR, CDR2 FQNEAQ (reference sequence). The CDR3 is made up of 13 amino acids.

This clonotype has at least ten counts. The chain carries TRBV7-9 and TRBJ2-5; 8 nucleotides match TRBD2. J lost 4 bases, V lost 0 bases, and 7 bases had no gene match. Germline V CDR1 and CDR2: SEHNR, FQNEAQ (reference sequence). The CDR3 extends over 16 amino acids. This CDR3 reads CASSLATGTSTETQYF. The CDR3 DNA reads TGTGCCAGCAGCTTAGCCACCGGGACTAGTACAGAGACCCAGTACTTC.

This clonotype was detected a few times. This sequence joins TRBV12-3 or TRBV12-4 and TRBJ1-1; D call uncertain. This CDR3 has 13 amino acids. Trimming removed 3 bases at V and 0 bases at J, with 5 bases between. The CDR3 nucleotides are TGTGCCAGCAGTTTCTGGCTGAACACTGAAGCTTTCTTT. The encoded protein is CASSFWLNTEAFF.

The chain is built from TRBV20-1 and TRBJ2-3; no reliable D call. The CDR3 consists of 14 residues. Per the germline V gene, CDR1 is DFQATT and CDR2 is SNEGSKA (reference sequence). V lost 2 bases to trimming and J lost 5 bases, with 14 bases between them. CDR3 nucleotides: TGCAGTGCTAGACGGTCCTCTTGGGAAGATACGCAGTATTTT. Amino acid sequence: CSARRSSWEDTQYF.

This clonotype was seen at least ten times. This chain links TRBV11-2 with TRBJ2-4, with D maybe TRBD1 (6 bases). Trimming shortened V by 3 bases and J by 8 bases, and 8 bases separated the two germline ends. This CDR3 has 12 amino acids. Per the germline V gene, CDR1 is SGHAT and CDR2 is FQNNGV. The CDR3 loop reads CASSLQGHIQYF. The CDR3, as DNA: TGTGCCAGCAGCTTGCAGGGGCACATTCAGTACTTC. The whole variable domain, filled in from reference TRBV11-2 and TRBJ2-4, reads EAGVAQSPRYKIIEKRQSVAFWCNPISGHATLYWYQQILGQGPKLLIQFQNNGVVDDSQLPKDRFSAERLKGVDSTLKIQPAKLEDSAVYLCASSLQGHIQYFGAGTRLSVL.

In this sample, this clonotype turned up many times. V is TRBV20-1 and J is TRBJ1-2; 9 bases are a match to TRBD1. The CDR3 extends over 13 amino acids. The germline gives CDR1 DFQATT, CDR2 SNEGSKA (reference sequence). J was trimmed by 8 bases and V by 6 bases; bases with no gene match: 10. CDR3 region: CSASLGQGFGYTF. CDR3 nucleotides: TGCAGTGCGAGCCTGGGACAGGGCTTCGGCTACACCTTC.

The V gene is TRBV4-2, the J gene TRBJ1-4; TRBD1 is a possible D gene (5 bases). The CDR3 contains 16 residues. The germline V and J ends were trimmed by 0 bases and 8 bases, with 16 bases remaining between them. The germline CDR1 and CDR2 sequences are LGHNA and YNFKEQ. The CDR3 coding sequence is TGTGCCAGCAGCCAAGAGGGGCCCTTGATGGCGGAAAAACTGTTTTTT. This translates into CASSQEGPLMAEKLFF.

A few counts support this clonotype. This chain links TRBV10-3 with TRBJ1-2, with a tentative D call TRBD1 (5 bases). The CDR3 totals 15 residues. CDR1 and CDR2 from the germline V gene are ENHRY and SYGVKD. V dropped 3 bases and J dropped 1 base, with 12 bases sitting between them. CDR3 residues: CAISEGAVGNYGYTF. The CDR3 DNA follows: TGTGCCATCAGTGAAGGGGCGGTGGGTAACTATGGCTACACCTTC.

The table lists this clonotype with many counts. The rearrangement joins TRBV20-1 to TRBJ2-1; 7 positions match TRBD2. The length of the CDR3 is 14 residues. From germline, CDR1 is DFQATT and CDR2 SNEGSKA (reference sequence). The V gene end was trimmed by 5 bases and the J gene end by 7 bases; junction bases not matched to a gene: 11. The CDR3 sequence is CSARSGGGRNEQFF. DNA for the CDR3: TGCAGTGCTCGCTCCGGCGGGGGTCGGAATGAGCAGTTCTTC.

Concerning this clonotype itself: A much larger clone lies one base from this, so it may be a read error. This sequence joins TRBV29-1 and TRBJ2-4; D might be TRBD2 (6 bases). Germline V gene lookup returns CDR1 SQVTM and CDR2 ANQGSEA. CDR3 length: 16 amino acids. The CDR3 nucleotides read TGCAGCGCCGCCACGGAGGACACACTAGCCAGAAACATTCAGTACTTC. It encodes CSAATEDTLARNIQYF.

This clonotype came up many times. The chain is built from TRBV11-2 and TRBJ2-7; 7 nucleotides agree with TRBD2. With V trimmed by 6 bases and J by 5 bases, 16 bases remained unmatched. Germline CDR1 and CDR2: SGHAT and FQNNGV. The CDR3 sequence is 16 residues long. The CDR3 region has the DNA TGTGCCAGCAGGGTTGGGAGGGGCCGAAAGTTTGACGAGCAGTACTTC. Translation: CASRVGRGRKFDEQYF.

This clonotype was counted between two and nine times. V is TRBV7-2 and J is TRBJ2-7; 9 nucleotides match TRBD1. This CDR3 region has 14 residues. Germline lookup yields CDR1 SGHTA and CDR2 FQGNSA. The J segment lost 5 bases and the V segment lost 2 bases, leaving 4 bases of the junction unmatched. This chain's CDR3 is CASSLLGQGHEQYV. Here the CDR3 DNA reads TGTGCCAGCAGCTTACTGGGACAGGGCCACGAGCAGTACGTC.

The sample holds a few counts of this clonotype. The CDR3 sequence: CASSFGGGAENIQYF. CDR3 DNA: TGTGCCAGCAGCTTCGGCGGGGGGGCCGAAAACATTCAGTACTTC. The V and J genes are TRBV5-4 and TRBJ2-4; 9 nucleotides agree with TRBD2. Germline assignment: CDR1 SGHNT and CDR2 YYREEE (reference sequence). The CDR3 runs to 15 residues. With V trimmed by 2 bases and J by 5 bases, 5 bases remained unmatched.